This T cell receptor beta chain was identified during a study of cytomegalovirus exposure and HLA in healthy donors. The V end lost 2 bases, the J end lost 9 bases, and 12 bases lay between the germline ends. Per germline, CDR1 SGHNT and CDR2 YYREEE (reference sequence). The CDR3 extends over 13 amino acids. The PCR was carried out with 60 Vbeta primers and 13 Jbeta primers. Clones were read by immunoSEQ multiplex PCR, and TCRdb kept only the in-frame ones, dropping some. The data contain fewer than 70,000 clones, around 85% of them singletons. The chain links TRBV5-4 to TRBJ2-1, with D hard to call. This TCR came from a man aged 40-55 years in good health and CMV-seronegative. The source material was PBMCs. The CDR3 loop is CASSFPQSGEQFF. In nucleotides, the CDR3 is TGTGCCAGCAGCTTTCCCCAATCGGGTGAGCAGTTCTTC.